A single sample gave rise to the 10 T cell receptor beta chains below, sequenced in a study of early T cells in non-severe SARS-CoV-2 infection (dated by TCRdb to the early 2020s). Library generation was performed with 5' RACE. These reads were obtained on a NextSeq 500. TCRdb handled the public reads itself, with Q25 trimming in fastp and clone calling in MiXCR, and kept productive beta chains. Each entry is one CDR3 protein sequence, shown with its most common DNA and genes. For this sample the table gives about 35,000 distinct CDR3 sequences, of which 4.7% were detected only once. The top ten hold 7% to 9% of the sample. What was sequenced was whole blood. These receptors came from an adult who was a healthcare worker with PCR-confirmed SARS-CoV-2 infection or an uninfected control (not recorded which).

In this sample, this clonotype turned up many times. Here the CDR3 reads CASSPGLATDTQYF. DNA of the CDR3: TGTGCCAGCAGCCCGGGACTAGCAACAGATACGCAGTATTTT. The chain links TRBV7-2 to TRBJ2-3; TRBD2 aligns across 9 bases. The V gene end was trimmed by 5 bases and the J gene end by 3 bases; junction bases not matched to a gene: 3. In germline, CDR1 is SGHTA, CDR2 FQGNSA. There are 14 residues in the CDR3. The entire variable domain, with the rest obtained from reference TRBV7-2 and TRBJ2-3, is as follows: GAGVSQSPSNKVTEKGKDVELRCDPISGHTALYWYRQSLGQGLEFLIYFQGNSAPDKSGLPSDRFSAERTGGSVSTLTIQRTQQEDSAVYLCASSPGLATDTQYFGPGTRLTVL.

V and J are TRBV5-1 and TRBJ1-1; D uncertain. V dropped 2 bases and J dropped 3 bases, with 8 bases sitting between them. This CDR3 spans 13 amino acids. Germline loops: CDR1 SGHRS, CDR2 YFSETQ. The CDR3 protein is CASSFQFDTEAFF. The CDR3 DNA is TGCGCCAGCAGCTTCCAGTTTGACACTGAAGCTTTCTTT.

This clonotype was seen a few times. The CDR3 DNA sequence: TGCAGCGTTGAAATCACGGGCCTCAACTATGGCTACACCTTC. It specifies CSVEITGLNYGYTF. The V call is TRBV29-1, the J call TRBJ1-2; D is unclear. Trimming removed 2 bases from V and 2 bases from J, with 12 bases in between. CDR3 size: 14 residues. Germline CDR1 reads SQVTM; CDR2 reads ANQGSEA.

There are many counts of this clonotype. CDR3 region: CASSGITGDQPQHF. Here the CDR3 DNA reads TGTGCCAGCAGTGGTATAACAGGGGATCAGCCCCAGCATTTT. This chain links TRBV6-6 with TRBJ1-5, with 7 nucleotides matching TRBD1. V lost 5 bases to trimming and J lost 5 bases; unmatched junction nucleotides: 6. The germline CDR1 and CDR2 sequences are MNHNY and SVGAGI (reference sequence). CDR3 length equals 14 residues.

This clonotype was seen repeatedly, ten times or more. CDR3 region: CASSLWSANTDTQYF. In DNA form, the CDR3 reads TGTGCCAGCAGTTTATGGTCAGCAAACACAGATACGCAGTATTTT. The chain employs TRBV12-3 or TRBV12-4 and TRBJ2-3, with D hard to call. CDR3 size: 15 residues. Trimming removed 2 bases from V and 2 bases from J, with 11 bases in between.

Remarks on this clonotype: A much larger clone differs from this one at a single base, so this may be a read error. J is TRBJ1-5 and V is TRBV12-3 or TRBV12-4; D call uncertain. This CDR3 is 12 amino acids long. V gave up 6 bases and J gave up 10 bases, with 13 bases separating them. CDR3: CASRRECGPQHF. CDR3 in DNA: TGTGCCAGCAGGAGGGAGTGCGGCCCCCAGCATTTT.

This clonotype was counted ten times or more. This sequence joins TRBV6-2 or TRBV6-3 and TRBJ1-6; 8 bases align to TRBD1. In germline, CDR1 is MNHEY, CDR2 SVGEGT. V trimming: 6 bases; J trimming: 6 bases; junction bases outside the gene matches: 4. The CDR3 loop spans 14 amino acids. The CDR3 sequence: CASRGTGLNSPLHF. The CDR3 DNA sequence: TGTGCCAGCAGGGGGACAGGACTTAATTCACCCCTCCACTTT.

This clonotype was found a few times. V gene TRBV12-3 or TRBV12-4 combines with J gene TRBJ1-3, with D maybe TRBD1 (5 bases). The CDR3 is 15 amino acids. V gave up 5 bases and J gave up 0 bases, with 11 bases separating them. In nucleotides, the CDR3 is TGTGCCAGCAGTGGGACCGAAAGCTCTGGAAACACCATATATTTT. Translating gives CASSGTESSGNTIYF.

A few counts support this clonotype. This sequence joins TRBV9 and TRBJ2-6, with D unclear. The ends were cut back, 4 bases at V and 7 bases at J, with 6 bases in the middle. CDR3 length equals 12 residues. Germline CDR1 SGDLS, CDR2 YYNGEE. CDR3 coding DNA: TGTGCCAGCAGCCCGATTGCCAACGTCCTGACTTTC. Encoded protein: CASSPIANVLTF.

This clonotype showed up many times. The chain is built from TRBV20-1 and TRBJ2-7, with TRBD2 matching over 8 bases. This CDR3 has 17 residues. Germline V gene sequence: CDR1 DFQATT, CDR2 SNEGSKA (reference sequence). The V and J ends lost 1 base and 0 bases, in that order; junction bases with no gene match: 11. DNA for the CDR3: TGCAGTGCTAGAGTCAGGCTAGCGGGCCACCGCTCCTACGAGCAGTACTTC. Translated: CSARVRLAGHRSYEQYF.